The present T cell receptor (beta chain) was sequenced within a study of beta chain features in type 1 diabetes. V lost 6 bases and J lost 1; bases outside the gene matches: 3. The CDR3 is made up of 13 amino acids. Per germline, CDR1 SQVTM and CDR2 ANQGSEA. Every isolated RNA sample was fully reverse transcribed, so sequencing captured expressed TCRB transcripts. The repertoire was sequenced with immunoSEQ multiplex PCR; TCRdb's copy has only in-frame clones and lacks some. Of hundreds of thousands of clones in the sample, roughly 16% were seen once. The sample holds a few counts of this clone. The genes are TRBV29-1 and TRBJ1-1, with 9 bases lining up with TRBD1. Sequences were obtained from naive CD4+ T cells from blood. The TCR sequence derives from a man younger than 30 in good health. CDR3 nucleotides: TGCAGCGTCTACAGGGGGCAGAACACTGAAGCTTTCTTT. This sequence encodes CSVYRGQNTEAFF.